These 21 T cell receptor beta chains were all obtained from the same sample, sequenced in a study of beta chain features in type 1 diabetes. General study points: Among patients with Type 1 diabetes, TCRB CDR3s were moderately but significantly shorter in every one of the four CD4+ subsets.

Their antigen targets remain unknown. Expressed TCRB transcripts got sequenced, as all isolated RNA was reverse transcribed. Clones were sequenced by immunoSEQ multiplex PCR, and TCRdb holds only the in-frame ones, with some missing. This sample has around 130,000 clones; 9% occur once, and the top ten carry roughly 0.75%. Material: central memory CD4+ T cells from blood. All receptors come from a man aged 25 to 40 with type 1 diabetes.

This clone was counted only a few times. This chain's CDR3 is CATSPTGGKETQYF. DNA for the CDR3: TGTGCCACCAGCCCAACAGGGGGGAAAGAGACCCAGTACTTC. The rearrangement links TRBV15 to TRBJ2-5, with TRBD1 matching over 8 bases. V shed 5 bases and J 3 bases; nucleotides not matched to a gene: 5. The CDR3 length is 14 residues. Germline CDR1 is LNHNV and CDR2 is YYDKDF (reference sequence).

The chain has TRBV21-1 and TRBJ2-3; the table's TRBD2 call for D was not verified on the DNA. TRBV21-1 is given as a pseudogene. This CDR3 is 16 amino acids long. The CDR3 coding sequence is TGTGCCAGCAGCAAAGTAGGGCGGGCTCGTCAAGATACGCAGTATTTT. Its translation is CASSKVGRARQDTQYF.

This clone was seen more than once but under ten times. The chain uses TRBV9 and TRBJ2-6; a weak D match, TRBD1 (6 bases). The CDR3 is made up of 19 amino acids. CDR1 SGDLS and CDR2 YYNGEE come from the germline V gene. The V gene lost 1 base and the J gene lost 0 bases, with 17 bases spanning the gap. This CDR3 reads CASSVPRGRGASGANVLTF. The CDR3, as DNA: TGTGCCAGCAGCGTACCAAGGGGCAGGGGCGCCTCTGGGGCCAACGTCCTGACTTTC.

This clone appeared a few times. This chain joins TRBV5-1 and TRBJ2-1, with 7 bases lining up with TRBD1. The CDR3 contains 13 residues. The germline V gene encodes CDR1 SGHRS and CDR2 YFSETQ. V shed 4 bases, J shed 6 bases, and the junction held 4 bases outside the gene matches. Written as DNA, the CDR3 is TGCGCCAGCAGCGAAGGACAGGCCAATGAGCAGTTCTTC. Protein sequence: CASSEGQANEQFF.

CDR3 loop: CATTGGKAGANVLTF. Written as DNA, the CDR3 is TGTGCCACCACAGGGGGAAAGGCTGGGGCCAACGTCCTGACTTTC. The V and J genes are TRBV28 and TRBJ2-6; 8 positions match TRBD1. V lost 10 bases to trimming and J lost 2 bases; unmatched junction nucleotides: 7. The CDR3 contains 15 residues. Germline V lookup: CDR1 MDHEN, CDR2 SYDVKM.

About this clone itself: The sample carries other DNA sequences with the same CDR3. CDR3 nucleotide sequence: TGTGCCAGCTCACCGGACTCTAACAATGAGCAGTTCTTC. It codes for CASSPDSNNEQFF. J is TRBJ2-1 and V is TRBV18, with a tentative D call TRBD2 (5 bases). This CDR3 has 13 residues. Trimming took off 3 bases at V and 5 bases at J, with 8 bases between the two ends. CDR1 is KGHSH, CDR2 LQKENI, per germline.

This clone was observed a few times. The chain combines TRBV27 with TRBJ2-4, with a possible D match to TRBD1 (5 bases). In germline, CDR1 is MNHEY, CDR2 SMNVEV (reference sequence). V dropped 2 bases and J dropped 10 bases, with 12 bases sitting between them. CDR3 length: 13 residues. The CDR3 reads CASSLNRQSIQYF. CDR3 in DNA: TGTGCCAGCAGTTTAAATCGACAGTCAATTCAGTACTTC.

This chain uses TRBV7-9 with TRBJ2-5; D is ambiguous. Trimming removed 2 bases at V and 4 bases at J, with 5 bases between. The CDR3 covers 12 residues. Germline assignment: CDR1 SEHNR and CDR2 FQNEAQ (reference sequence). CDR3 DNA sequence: TGTGCCAGCAGCTTACAGGCAGAGACCCAGTACTTC. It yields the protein CASSLQAETQYF.

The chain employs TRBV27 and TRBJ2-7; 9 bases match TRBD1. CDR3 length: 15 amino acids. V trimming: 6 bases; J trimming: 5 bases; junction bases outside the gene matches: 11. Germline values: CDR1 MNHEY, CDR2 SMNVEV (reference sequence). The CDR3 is CASRSLGQGTNEQYF. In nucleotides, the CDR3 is TGTGCCAGCAGAAGCCTGGGACAGGGTACAAACGAGCAGTACTTC.

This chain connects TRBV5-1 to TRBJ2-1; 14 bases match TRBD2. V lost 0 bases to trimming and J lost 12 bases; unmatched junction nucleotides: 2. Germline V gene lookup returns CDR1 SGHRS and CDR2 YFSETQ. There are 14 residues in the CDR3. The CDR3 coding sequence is TGCGCCAGCAGCTTGGGACTAGCGGGGGGGATGCAGTTCTTC. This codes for CASSLGLAGGMQFF.

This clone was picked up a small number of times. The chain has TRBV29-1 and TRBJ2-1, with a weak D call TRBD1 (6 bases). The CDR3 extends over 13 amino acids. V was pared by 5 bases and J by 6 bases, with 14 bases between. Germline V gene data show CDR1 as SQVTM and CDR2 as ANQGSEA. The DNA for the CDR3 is TGCAGCGTTAGACTACAGGGAATCAATGAGCAGTTCTTC. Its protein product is CSVRLQGINEQFF.

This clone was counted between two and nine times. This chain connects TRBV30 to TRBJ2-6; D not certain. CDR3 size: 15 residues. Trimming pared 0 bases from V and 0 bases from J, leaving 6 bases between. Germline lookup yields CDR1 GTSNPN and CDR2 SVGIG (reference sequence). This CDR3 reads CAWSVHLSGANVLTF. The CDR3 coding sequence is TGTGCCTGGAGTGTACACCTCTCTGGGGCCAACGTCCTGACTTTC.

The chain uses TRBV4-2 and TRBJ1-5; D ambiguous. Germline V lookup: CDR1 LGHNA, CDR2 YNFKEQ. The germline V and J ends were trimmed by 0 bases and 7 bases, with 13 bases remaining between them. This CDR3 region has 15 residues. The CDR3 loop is CASSQDRIGVQPQHF. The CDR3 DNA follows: TGTGCCAGCAGCCAAGATCGAATCGGGGTCCAGCCCCAGCATTTT.

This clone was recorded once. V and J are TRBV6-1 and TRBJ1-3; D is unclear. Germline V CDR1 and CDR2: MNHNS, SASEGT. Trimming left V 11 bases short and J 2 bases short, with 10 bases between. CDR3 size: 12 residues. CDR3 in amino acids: CAAEVAGNTIYF. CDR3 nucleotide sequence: TGTGCCGCGGAGGTTGCTGGAAACACCATATATTTT.

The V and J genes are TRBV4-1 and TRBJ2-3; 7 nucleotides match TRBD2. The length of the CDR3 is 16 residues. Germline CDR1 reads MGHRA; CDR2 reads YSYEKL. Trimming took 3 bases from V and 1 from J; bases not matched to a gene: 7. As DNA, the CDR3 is TGCGCCAGCAGCCAGAGGGGAGGGGCCGGCACAGATACGCAGTATTTT. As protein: CASSQRGGAGTDTQYF.

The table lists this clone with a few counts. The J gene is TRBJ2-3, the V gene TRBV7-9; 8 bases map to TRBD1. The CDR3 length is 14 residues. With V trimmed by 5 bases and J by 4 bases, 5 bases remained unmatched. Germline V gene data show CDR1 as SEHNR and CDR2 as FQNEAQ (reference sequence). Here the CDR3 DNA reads TGTGCCAGCAGCGTATCACAGGGGGCAGATACGCAGTATTTT. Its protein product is CASSVSQGADTQYF.

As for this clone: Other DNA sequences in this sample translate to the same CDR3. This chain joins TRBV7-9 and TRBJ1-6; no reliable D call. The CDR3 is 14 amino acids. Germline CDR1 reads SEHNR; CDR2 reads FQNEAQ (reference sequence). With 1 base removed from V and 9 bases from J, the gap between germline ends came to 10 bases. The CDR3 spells CASSLGGWGSPLHF. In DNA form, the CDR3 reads TGTGCCAGCAGCTTAGGCGGGTGGGGTTCACCCCTCCACTTT.

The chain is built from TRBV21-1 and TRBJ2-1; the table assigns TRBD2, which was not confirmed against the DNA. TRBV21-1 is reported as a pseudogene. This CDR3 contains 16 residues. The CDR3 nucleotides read TGTGCCAGCAGCACTCTAGCGGGGGAAGTTGGCAATGAGCAGTTCTTC. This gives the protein CASSTLAGEVGNEQFF.

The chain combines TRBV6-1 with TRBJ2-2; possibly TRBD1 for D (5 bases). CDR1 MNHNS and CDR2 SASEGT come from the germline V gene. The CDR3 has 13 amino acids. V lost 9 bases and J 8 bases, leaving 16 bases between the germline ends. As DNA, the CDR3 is TGTGCCAGTGTGACGACAGTAGGAGGGGAGCTGTTTTTT. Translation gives CASVTTVGGELFF.

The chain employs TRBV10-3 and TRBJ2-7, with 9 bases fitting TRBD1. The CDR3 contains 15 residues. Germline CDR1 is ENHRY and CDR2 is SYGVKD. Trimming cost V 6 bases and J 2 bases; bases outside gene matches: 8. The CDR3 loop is CAISLDRGDPYEQYF. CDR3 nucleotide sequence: TGTGCCATCAGCTTAGACAGGGGGGACCCCTACGAGCAGTACTTC.

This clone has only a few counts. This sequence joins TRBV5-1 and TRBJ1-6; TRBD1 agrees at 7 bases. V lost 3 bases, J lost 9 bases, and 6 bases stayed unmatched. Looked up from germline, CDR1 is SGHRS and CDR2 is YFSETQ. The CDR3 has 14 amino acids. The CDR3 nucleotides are TGCGCCAGCAGCTCCGGGACAGCTTTTTCACCCCTCCACTTT. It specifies CASSSGTAFSPLHF. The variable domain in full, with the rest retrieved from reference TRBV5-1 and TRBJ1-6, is KAGVTQTPRYLIKTRGQQVTLSCSPISGHRSVSWYQQTPGQGLQFLFEYFSETQRNKGNFPGRFSGRQFSNSRSEMNVSTLELGDSALYLCASSSGTAFSPLHFGNGTRLTVT.